This entry lists 32 T cell receptor beta chains sequenced from one sample in a study of blood T cells in healthy people across ages (dated by TCRdb to between 2014 and 2017). The method behind the library was 5' RACE. Data came from an Illumina HiSeq 2500. The second PCR ran for roughly 7 to 11 cycles and used a J-beta primer mix along with a sample-barcoded 5' primer. TCRdb applied fastp at Q25 and MiXCR to the public reads, then kept only in-frame beta chains. Rows with one shared CDR3 protein collapse into an entry with the most common genes and DNA. The sample data list nearly 1 million distinct CDR3 sequences, and roughly half of these were observed just once. The top ten clones comprise about a fifth of the sample. The sample consisted of blood. Receptor source: a woman aged 60-75 years in good health.

In this sample, this clonotype turned up a few times. The V and J genes are TRBV20-1 and TRBJ2-1; D ambiguous. The germline V gene encodes CDR1 DFQATT and CDR2 SNEGSKA (reference sequence). The CDR3 runs 12 residues. Trimming took off 6 bases at V and 4 bases at J, with 10 bases between the two ends. CDR3 sequence: CSASRQYNEQFF. The DNA of the CDR3 is TGCAGTGCCTCGAGGCAATACAATGAGCAGTTCTTC.

V gene TRBV12-3 or TRBV12-4 combines with J gene TRBJ2-5; no reliable D call. This CDR3 has 12 residues. V was trimmed by 3 bases and J by 3 bases, leaving 5 bases between them. CDR3 amino acids: CASSFRKETQYF. CDR3 nucleotides: TGTGCCAGCAGTTTTAGGAAAGAGACCCAGTACTTC.

The V gene is TRBV7-2, the J gene TRBJ2-4; 11 bases line up with TRBD2. The J call may be incorrect, as the DNA end agrees better with TRBJ2-7. In germline, CDR1 is SGHTA, CDR2 FQGNSA. This CDR3 is built from 17 residues. CDR3 bases: TGTGCCAGCAGCTTACCCACAACTAGCGGGAGAGCCTACGAGCAGTACTTC. It translates to CASSLPTTSGRAYEQYF.

CDR3 sequence reads: CASRGTVPSTDTQYF. CDR3 bases: TGTGCCAGCAGGGGGACAGTCCCATCCACAGATACGCAGTATTTT. The gene calls are TRBV6-1 and TRBJ2-3; 7 bases match TRBD1. CDR1 and CDR2 (germline): MNHNS, SASEGT. The CDR3 length is 15 residues. The junction had 8 bases not matched to a gene; V was cut back by 6 bases and J by 2 bases.

The gene calls are TRBV24-1 and TRBJ2-5; TRBD2 is a possible D gene (6 bases). The end of the DNA fits TRBJ2-7 better, so the J call may be wrong. The CDR3 loop spans 14 amino acids. Germline V lookup: CDR1 KGHDR, CDR2 SFDVKD. Here the CDR3 DNA reads TGTGCCACCAGTGACCCGGGGGTGGCCTACGAGCAGTACTTC. Its translation is CATSDPGVAYEQYF.

The rearrangement joins TRBV18 to TRBJ1-5, with 7 bases aligning to TRBD1. V was clipped by 6 bases and J by 7 bases; unmatched bases: 9. The CDR3 is made up of 14 amino acids. Germline V gives CDR1 KGHSH, CDR2 LQKENI. The CDR3 is CASSADRREQPQHF. CDR3 DNA sequence: TGTGCCAGCTCCGCGGACAGGCGTGAGCAGCCCCAGCATTTT.

This clonotype was seen a handful of times. This chain uses TRBV5-6 with TRBJ2-6; 13 bases align to TRBD2. The V and J ends lost 3 bases and 6 bases, in that order; junction bases with no gene match: 15. The germline CDR1 and CDR2 sequences are SGHDT and YYEEEE. This CDR3 comprises 20 residues. For the CDR3, the DNA is TGTGCCAGCAGCTCTGGACTAGCGGGGGAAGCTGGTCTGTTGGCCAACGTCCTGACTTTC. Its translation: CASSSGLAGEAGLLANVLTF.

Points on this clonotype: Mismatch with germline at one junction end may stem from a read error. The chain employs TRBV27 and TRBJ1-2; 7 nucleotides match TRBD1. Per germline, CDR1 MNHEY and CDR2 SMNVEV (reference sequence). The CDR3 extends over 15 amino acids. CDR3 residues: CSSRRDSYNYYGYTF. The CDR3 DNA reads TGTTCCAGCAGAAGGGACAGTTATAACTACTATGGCTACACCTTC.

In its sample, this clonotype was seen a few times. This chain uses TRBV4-3 with TRBJ2-1; 8 nucleotides match TRBD1. The CDR3 loop spans 15 amino acids. Germline CDR1 reads LGHNA; CDR2 reads YSLEER. J lost 12 bases, V lost 1 base, and 11 bases had no gene match. CDR3 sequence (DNA): TGCGCCAGCAGCCAAGGATGGACAGGGTATTTTTGGCAGTTCTTC. Translation: CASSQGWTGYFWQFF.

The gene calls are TRBV28 and TRBJ2-1, with 7 nucleotides matching TRBD1. Germline CDR1 is MDHEN and CDR2 is SYDVKM. V gave up 8 bases and J gave up 7 bases; unmatched junction bases: 14. CDR3 length: 15 residues. The CDR3 DNA reads as TGTGCCAGCGCCTCCGAGGGGGCTATAAGAAATGAGCAGTTCTTC. Protein sequence: CASASEGAIRNEQFF.

This clonotype has only a few counts. V gene TRBV12-3 or TRBV12-4 combines with J gene TRBJ1-1; TRBD1 matches 8 bases. The ends lost 4 bases at V and 13 bases at J; junction bases unmatched: 5. This CDR3 spans 11 amino acids. The DNA for the CDR3 is TGTGCCAGCAGTTCCGGGACAGGTCTTTTCTTT. Protein sequence: CASSSGTGLFF.

This sequence joins TRBV2 and TRBJ1-2, with 7 bases identical to TRBD1. The CDR3 runs to 13 residues. Germline assignment: CDR1 SNHLY and CDR2 FYNNEI. CDR3 nucleotide sequence: TGTGCTACCAGGGGGGACAGTAACTATGGCTACACCTTC. Encoded protein: CATRGDSNYGYTF.

The chain carries TRBV15 and TRBJ2-4, with D tentatively TRBD1 (6 bases). Per germline, CDR1 LNHNV and CDR2 YYDKDF (reference sequence). The CDR3 is 13 amino acids. V was shortened by 2 bases and J by 13 bases, with 15 bases between the two germline ends. The CDR3 region has the DNA TGTGCCACCAGCAGATCCAAGGGGGAAGAGCAGTACTTC. Its protein product is CATSRSKGEEQYF.

The chain uses TRBV24-1 and TRBJ1-2; D is perhaps TRBD1 (6 bases). The CDR3 sequence is 12 residues long. V shed 1 base and J shed 8 bases, with 7 bases lying between them. Germline CDR1 reads KGHDR; CDR2 reads SFDVKD. CDR3 DNA sequence: TGTGCCACCAGTGATTTTAGGGGGGGCTACACCTTC. This encodes CATSDFRGGYTF.

The rearrangement uses TRBV20-1 and TRBJ2-7; 8 bases agree with TRBD2. Losses at the gene ends were 0 bases for V and 0 bases for J; bases not matched to a gene: 7. Looked up from germline, CDR1 is DFQATT and CDR2 is SNEGSKA (reference sequence). The CDR3 contains 16 residues. This CDR3 is CSARDQTSGYSYEQYF. The DNA for the CDR3 is TGCAGTGCTAGAGATCAAACTAGCGGATACTCCTACGAGCAGTACTTC.

This clonotype has more than one count but fewer than ten. V gene TRBV28 combines with J gene TRBJ2-1; D is unresolved. Trimming pared 6 bases from V and 6 bases from J, leaving 9 bases between. The germline CDR1 and CDR2 sequences are MDHEN and SYDVKM. The CDR3 runs to 12 residues. CDR3 region: CASRSSFNEQFF. CDR3 coding DNA: TGTGCCAGCAGGTCCTCGTTCAATGAGCAGTTCTTC.

This sequence joins TRBV6-6 and TRBJ2-4, with D tentatively TRBD1 or TRBD2 (7 bases each). The closer fit of TRBJ2-7 to the DNA end suggests the J call may be wrong. Germline-derived CDR1 and CDR2 are MNHNY and SVGAGI (reference sequence). The CDR3 is 14 amino acids. In nucleotides, the CDR3 is TGTGCCAGCAGCCGCCCAGGGGGGGTCTACGAGCAGTACTTC. Translated: CASSRPGGVYEQYF.

DNA of the CDR3: TGTGCCAGCAGCTTAAGGGACCAGCGGAACAATGAGCAGTACTTC. Encoded protein: CASSLRDQRNNEQYF. V is TRBV11-2 and J is TRBJ2-1; the D call may be TRBD1 or TRBD2 (5 bases each). The J call may be in error: the DNA end matches TRBJ2-7 better. Germline values: CDR1 SGHAT, CDR2 FQNNGV. This CDR3 contains 15 residues.

The rearrangement joins TRBV25-1 to TRBJ2-3; D not resolved. Germline V lookup: CDR1 MGHDK, CDR2 SYGVNS. CDR3 length: 13 amino acids. The CDR3 protein is CAIINPWTDTQYF. The CDR3 bases are TGTGCGATCATTAATCCTTGGACAGATACGCAGTATTTT.

This clonotype was seen more than once but under ten times. The rearrangement joins TRBV5-1 to TRBJ2-3, with D perhaps matching TRBD1 (5 bases). Trimming stripped 4 bases from V and 2 bases from J, with 11 bases between. The CDR3 covers 14 residues. CDR1 is SGHRS and CDR2 is YFSETQ in the germline V gene. The CDR3 protein is CASSPTAYTDTQYF. The CDR3 nucleotides are TGCGCCAGCAGCCCGACAGCATACACAGATACGCAGTATTTT.

This clonotype has more than one count but fewer than ten. This sequence joins TRBV28 and TRBJ2-7; D uncertain. Deletions cut 2 bases from V and 0 bases from J, with 11 bases between. This CDR3 region has 15 residues. Germline values: CDR1 MDHEN, CDR2 SYDVKM. CDR3 nucleotides: TGTGCCAGCAGTTTACAAAGGCCTCTCTCCTACGAGCAGTACTTC. It specifies CASSLQRPLSYEQYF.

This clonotype was detected only a few times. The chain employs TRBV12-3 or TRBV12-4 and TRBJ1-1; tentative D call: TRBD1 (5 bases). The CDR3 is 15 residues long. The V end lost 5 bases, the J end lost 6 bases, and 19 bases lay between the germline ends. CDR3: CASSPRRGGVAEAFF. The CDR3, as DNA: TGTGCCAGCAGTCCGCGGCGGGGAGGGGTGGCTGAAGCTTTCTTT.

This clonotype was found a few times. This rearrangement joins TRBV13 to TRBJ1-5; TRBD1 might be the D (6 bases). The CDR3 loop spans 19 amino acids. Germline V CDR1 and CDR2: PRHDT, FYEKMQ (reference sequence). V was trimmed by 4 bases and J by 0 bases, leaving 22 bases between them. The CDR3 here is CASSSTGKGGGYSNQPQHF. In nucleotides, the CDR3 is TGTGCCAGCAGCTCCACAGGGAAGGGGGGAGGATATAGCAATCAGCCCCAGCATTTT.

This clonotype was counted only a few times. One junction end does not reproduce the germline sequence, and a read error may be involved. V is TRBV5-4 and J is TRBJ2-3; 7 bases match TRBD2. This CDR3 has 15 amino acids. The germline CDR1 and CDR2 sequences are SGHNT and YYREEE (reference sequence). Here the CDR3 DNA reads TGCGCCAGCAGCTTGGACCGGGGGGTTACAGATACGCAGTATTTT. Its translation is CASSLDRGVTDTQYF.

The rearrangement links TRBV10-3 to TRBJ1-2; TRBD1 is a possible D gene (5 bases). Trimming stripped 4 bases from V and 6 bases from J, with 18 bases between. This CDR3 is built from 15 residues. Germline V lookup: CDR1 ENHRY, CDR2 SYGVKD. CDR3 sequence reads: CAISGLGARADGYTF. CDR3 nucleotides: TGTGCCATCAGTGGTCTAGGGGCCCGAGCTGATGGCTACACCTTC.

For this clonotype: The junction and the germline gene differ at one end; a read error may be behind it. The chain links TRBV20-1 to TRBJ2-1; D may correspond to TRBD1 or TRBD2 (6 bases each). The CDR3 runs 14 residues. Germline assignment: CDR1 DFQATT and CDR2 SNEGSKA (reference sequence). This chain's CDR3 is CSARGQGKSNVQFF. CDR3 coding DNA: TGCAGTGCTCGGGGGCAGGGCAAATCGAATGTGCAGTTCTTC.

The chain employs TRBV12-3 or TRBV12-4 and TRBJ2-1; TRBD2 aligns across 8 bases. J lost 5 bases, V lost 2 bases, and 5 bases had no gene match. CDR3 length equals 15 residues. CDR3 sequence: CASSLIAGRNNEQFF. The DNA of the CDR3 is TGTGCCAGCAGTTTAATAGCGGGGCGAAACAATGAGCAGTTCTTC.

This chain uses TRBV14 with TRBJ1-1, with D uncertain. CDR1 SGHDN and CDR2 FVKESK come from the germline V gene. V was clipped by 0 bases and J by 0 bases, with 11 bases between them. This CDR3 region has 16 residues. The CDR3, as DNA: TGTGCCAGCAGCCAAGAAAATCTGGCATTGAACACTGAAGCTTTCTTT. Translating it yields CASSQENLALNTEAFF.

This clonotype was observed a handful of times. The chain uses TRBV6-2 or TRBV6-3 and TRBJ2-7; TRBD1 is a possible D gene (6 bases). V dropped 8 bases and J dropped 1 base, with 12 bases sitting between them. This CDR3 comprises 13 residues. Germline-derived CDR1 and CDR2 are MNHEY and SVGEGT. For the CDR3, the DNA is TGTGCCAGCGTGGGACATAAGTCCTACGAGCAGTACTTC. It codes for CASVGHKSYEQYF.

The table lists this clonotype with a few counts. The CDR3 bases are TGTGCCAGCAGCACCCGGGACGTTAGCGGGAGCCTTCGGGAGACCCAGTACTTC. This codes for CASSTRDVSGSLRETQYF. V gene TRBV7-9 combines with J gene TRBJ2-5; 9 bases are a match to TRBD2. Germline V gives CDR1 SEHNR, CDR2 FQNEAQ (reference sequence). This CDR3 has 18 residues. Trimming removed 5 bases from V and 5 bases from J; junction bases left unmatched: 18.

This sequence joins TRBV7-2 and TRBJ2-7; 10 nucleotides match TRBD2. This CDR3 has 18 residues. V lost 5 bases and J lost 4; bases outside the gene matches: 17. Germline CDR1 is SGHTA and CDR2 is FQGNSA. The CDR3 reads CASSLDGTRGTSAYEQYF. In nucleotides, the CDR3 is TGTGCCAGCAGCCTAGACGGTACTCGCGGGACTAGCGCTTACGAGCAGTACTTC.

The chain is built from TRBV5-1 and TRBJ2-5; D may correspond to TRBD1 or TRBD2 (5 bases each). V lost 0 bases to trimming and J lost 5 bases, with 20 bases between them. This CDR3 spans 17 amino acids. Germline values: CDR1 SGHRS, CDR2 YFSETQ. The CDR3 loop is CASSLDVGTQIGETQYF. CDR3 sequence (DNA): TGCGCCAGCAGCTTGGATGTGGGGACCCAAATAGGGGAGACCCAGTACTTC.